This is a list of T cell receptor beta chains from one sample in a study of T cell repertoires in cytomegalovirus infection. MiXCR, run by TCRdb on the reads, gives a single entry per CDR3 protein. The data contain about 740,000 distinct CDR3 sequences, roughly 36% of them singletons. The sequencing input was PBMCs. The receptors come from a human donor in good health (CMV status not recorded). Some clones in this sample may be carry-over from other donors' samples. The CDR3 runs from the conserved cysteine through the conserved F or W. The D gene is left open where the match is weak.

CASSHPRARDGVNTEAFF,18,-,TRBJ1-1,TRBV4-1
CASSLELGSNTEAFF,15,-,TRBJ1-1,TRBV7-8
CSARDPSGGDREQFF,15,TRBD2,TRBJ2-1,TRBV20-1
CASSPNEGGYTGELFF,16,-,TRBJ2-2,TRBV6-1
CASSYSAGLADTQYF,15,-,TRBJ2-3,TRBV6-5
CASSPGTPRGAPYNEQFF,18,-,TRBJ2-1,TRBV7-8
CASSPSTSGRSTDTQYF,17,TRBD2,TRBJ2-3,TRBV28
CASRQTSGLRGETQYF,16,TRBD2,TRBJ2-5,TRBV7-2
CASSSTPGGHNEQFF,15,-,TRBJ2-1,TRBV11-2
CASGLETQYF,10,-,TRBJ2-5,TRBV5-5
CASSFDSNTEAFF,13,-,TRBJ1-1,TRBV7-3
CASSDVFGGSEAFF,14,-,TRBJ1-1,TRBV3-1
CATRRGDEQFF,11,-,TRBJ2-1,TRBV24-1
CASSLLGGREAFF,13,-,TRBJ1-1,TRBV28
CASTPSRGGTYEQYF,15,TRBD2,TRBJ2-7,TRBV5-1
CASSSGTSGYEQYF,14,TRBD2,TRBJ2-7,TRBV7-2
CASSARGEPGGPDTQYF,17,TRBD2,TRBJ2-3,TRBV9
CASRSPGTPGEQYF,14,-,TRBJ2-7,TRBV6-8
CASSWKSRGYEQFF,14,-,TRBJ2-1,TRBV7-2
CASIPTGVNTGELFF,15,TRBD1,TRBJ2-2,TRBV6-1
CASGMGGSPNYGYTF,15,-,TRBJ1-2,TRBV19
CASWDRERGQDTEAFF,16,TRBD1,TRBJ1-1,TRBV7-8
CASTTTGVTGELFF,14,TRBD1,TRBJ2-2,TRBV5-4
CASSFEGQGRETQYF,15,TRBD1,TRBJ2-5,TRBV7-9
CASSLGTGDTQYF,13,TRBD1,TRBJ2-3,TRBV7-9
CASSLGLSSYNEQFF,15,-,TRBJ2-1,TRBV5-4
CASSRDSYHGYTF,13,TRBD1,TRBJ1-2,TRBV12-3/TRBV12-4
CASSEISGGNRRPQHF,16,-,TRBJ1-5,TRBV6-1
CASGDGNQPHHF,12,-,TRBJ1-5,TRBV7-6
CASSLRWTSGSIIDTQYF,18,TRBD2,TRBJ2-3,TRBV7-2
CATSDRTGAVPYGYTF,16,TRBD1,TRBJ1-2,TRBV24-1
CASRTTNSNQPQHF,14,-,TRBJ1-5,TRBV28
CASSVVTGAGELFF,14,TRBD1,TRBJ2-2,TRBV27
CASSLLSGFGSPLHF,15,-,TRBJ1-6,TRBV12-3/TRBV12-4
CASSSGSRIGGYTF,14,-,TRBJ1-2,TRBV19
CASSLIRTGRSYEPYF,16,TRBD1,TRBJ2-7,TRBV7-6
CASSFHRWPQHF,12,-,TRBJ1-5,TRBV12-3/TRBV12-4
CASWTAGGRSYEQYF,15,TRBD2,TRBJ2-7,TRBV7-9
CASSSGWRGGSTDTQYF,17,-,TRBJ2-3,TRBV27
CASSLGTGTANTGELFF,17,TRBD1,TRBJ2-2,TRBV5-4
CSVEVAGSSYEQYF,14,-,TRBJ2-7,TRBV29-1
CARSLNSYASPLHF,14,-,TRBJ1-6,TRBV28
CASRGDRDQTF,11,TRBD1,TRBJ1-2,TRBV28
CASISSRAYGYTF,13,-,TRBJ1-2,TRBV28
CASSLRVARGNEQFF,15,-,TRBJ2-1,TRBV28
CASSPGTSYEQYF,13,-,TRBJ2-7,TRBV27